The 20 T cell receptor beta chains below come from one sample, sequenced in a study of T cell responses to AZD1222 COVID-19 vaccine. The repertoire was sequenced with immunoSEQ multiplex PCR; TCRdb's copy has only in-frame clones and lacks some. The sample lists about 160,000 clones; 90% to 95% were seen once. This specimen was peripheral blood, taken on day 0 of AZD1222 vaccination. These receptors all come from an adult in good health.

V gene TRBV7-2 combines with J gene TRBJ2-2; 8 bases line up with TRBD1. The germline CDR1 and CDR2 sequences are SGHTA and FQGNSA. The ends lost 3 bases at V and 5 bases at J; junction bases unmatched: 5. CDR3 size: 15 residues. The CDR3 reads CASSFWTGLTGELFF. CDR3 in DNA: TGTGCCAGCAGCTTTTGGACAGGGTTAACCGGGGAGCTGTTTTTT.

This chain joins TRBV29-1 and TRBJ1-2, with 8 bases matching TRBD1. The CDR3 extends over 14 amino acids. Germline V lookup: CDR1 SQVTM, CDR2 ANQGSEA. After removal of 4 bases from V and 0 bases from J, the junction contained 4 bases not matched to a gene. This CDR3 reads CSVGQGLSNYGYTF. In DNA, the CDR3 is TGCAGCGTTGGACAGGGGCTCTCTAACTATGGCTACACCTTC.

In this sample, this clone turned up once. The rearrangement uses TRBV6-2 or TRBV6-3 and TRBJ2-6; D ambiguous. CDR3 length equals 14 residues. Trimming took 0 bases from V and 3 from J, leaving 3 bases between them. The germline gives CDR1 MNHEY, CDR2 SVGEGT. The CDR3 loop reads CASSYSIGANVLTF. The CDR3 region has the DNA TGTGCCAGCAGTTACTCTATTGGGGCCAACGTCCTGACTTTC.

About this clone itself: One end of the junction varies from germline; a read error may be responsible. The chain has TRBV28 and TRBJ1-2; 8 bases line up with TRBD1. Per germline, CDR1 MDHEN and CDR2 SYDVKM. This CDR3 region has 11 residues. The chain's CDR3 is CASSFGTGRDF. Here the CDR3 DNA reads TGTGCCAGCAGTTTCGGGACAGGCCGGGACTTC.

The V gene is TRBV27, the J gene TRBJ1-1; no firm D call. Looked up from germline, CDR1 is MNHEY and CDR2 is SMNVEV (reference sequence). With 7 bases removed from V and 1 base from J, the gap between germline ends came to 13 bases. This CDR3 is built from 14 residues. The CDR3 DNA sequence: TGTGCCAGCACCTCAGCCGGGCAGAACACTGAAGCTTTCTTT. It encodes CASTSAGQNTEAFF.

CDR3 loop: CASSSPSLLSGEKLFF. The CDR3 region has the DNA TGTGCCAGCAGCTCCCCCTCTCTGCTCTCGGGTGAAAAACTGTTTTTT. This sequence joins TRBV7-8 and TRBJ1-4; D call uncertain. The CDR3 has 16 amino acids. In germline, CDR1 is SGHVS, CDR2 FQNEAQ. V lost 4 bases to trimming and J lost 7 bases, with 19 bases between them. Combining the CDR3 with reference TRBV7-8 and TRBJ1-4 gives the whole variable domain GAGVSQSPRYKVAKRGQDVALRCDPISGHVSLFWYQQALGQGPEFLTYFQNEAQLDKSGLPSDRFFAERPEGSVSTLKIQRTQQEDSAVYLCASSSPSLLSGEKLFFGSGTQLSVL.

The chain employs TRBV11-2 and TRBJ2-7, with 9 bases identical to TRBD2. V shed 1 base, J shed 3 bases, and the junction held 7 bases outside the gene matches. There are 16 residues in the CDR3. Germline lookup yields CDR1 SGHAT and CDR2 FQNNGV. CDR3: CASSLAPGTSNYEQYV. The CDR3 DNA follows: TGTGCCAGCAGCTTAGCCCCCGGGACTAGCAACTACGAGCAGTACGTC.

The chain employs TRBV6-1 and TRBJ2-5, with D perhaps TRBD2 (5 bases). CDR3 size: 17 residues. The germline V gene has CDR1 MNHNS and CDR2 SASEGT. V lost 2 bases, J lost 5 bases, and 21 bases lay in between. The chain's CDR3 is CASSEFSRVASRETQYF. The CDR3 DNA sequence: TGTGCCAGCAGTGAATTTTCCAGAGTAGCGAGTCGGGAGACCCAGTACTTC.

CDR3 sequence reads: CASSQDSILAGETQYF. The CDR3 DNA follows: TGTGCCAGCAGCCAAGATTCAATACTAGCGGGAGAGACCCAGTACTTC. The chain employs TRBV3-1 (or the pseudogene TRBV3-2) and TRBJ2-5; 9 bases match TRBD2. The germline V gene encodes CDR1 LGHDT and CDR2 YNNKEL (reference sequence). The CDR3 covers 16 residues. V shed 0 bases and J 4 bases; nucleotides not matched to a gene: 6.

For the CDR3, the DNA is TGCGCCAGCAGCCAATCCTCCTGGGACAGGGGAAATTCACCCCTCCACTTT. Translated: CASSQSSWDRGNSPLHF. The chain couples TRBV4-1 to TRBJ1-6; 10 bases are shared with TRBD1. The CDR3 is made up of 17 amino acids. Trimming cost V 2 bases and J 7 bases; bases outside gene matches: 8. The germline V gene has CDR1 MGHRA and CDR2 YSYEKL.

The V call is TRBV6-5, the J call TRBJ2-2, with 11 bases fitting TRBD1. This CDR3 has 15 amino acids. The junction had 5 bases not matched to a gene; V was cut back by 5 bases and J by 6 bases. CDR1 and CDR2 from the germline V gene are MNHEY and SVGAGI. CDR3 region: CASSPGQGEAGELFF. DNA for the CDR3: TGTGCCAGCAGTCCGGGACAGGGGGAAGCCGGGGAGCTGTTTTTT.

A note on this clone: An end of the junction does not agree with germline; a read error may underlie this. V is TRBV4-1 and J is TRBJ1-3; D may be TRBD1 (6 bases). The CDR3 spans 15 residues. Per germline, CDR1 MGHRA and CDR2 YSYEKL. CDR3 sequence reads: CASSQENRAGNTIYF. CDR3 bases: TGCGCCAGCAGTCAAGAAAACAGGGCTGGAAACACCATATATTTT.

The chain uses TRBV27 and TRBJ1-5, with D perhaps matching TRBD1 (5 bases). This CDR3 region has 14 residues. Germline V gene lookup returns CDR1 MNHEY and CDR2 SMNVEV (reference sequence). V was trimmed by 3 bases and J by 7 bases, leaving 13 bases between them. The CDR3 DNA reads as TGTGCCAGCAGTTTGGGGACTATGGGGCAGCCCCAGCATTTT. Protein product: CASSLGTMGQPQHF.

The rearrangement links TRBV19 to TRBJ1-5; D unclear. The CDR3 has 14 amino acids. Germline V gene sequence: CDR1 LNHDA, CDR2 SQIVND (reference sequence). The V gene lost 5 bases and the J gene lost 4 bases, with 12 bases spanning the gap. The CDR3 reads CASSSVAWNQPQHF. The CDR3 DNA reads TGTGCCAGTAGTTCGGTAGCGTGGAATCAGCCCCAGCATTTT.

The chain employs TRBV7-6 and TRBJ1-3; a weak D match, TRBD1 (6 bases). The V end was cut by 0 bases, the J end by 2 bases, with 14 bases between. The CDR3 is made up of 17 amino acids. Germline assignment: CDR1 SGHVS and CDR2 FNYEAQ. The CDR3 region is CASSLAPGGRAGNTIYF. CDR3 coding DNA: TGTGCCAGCAGCTTAGCCCCCGGGGGCAGGGCTGGAAACACCATATATTTT.

This sequence joins TRBV12-3 or TRBV12-4 and TRBJ1-5; the D gene is possibly TRBD1 (5 bases). V lost 4 bases and J lost 11, with 15 bases in between. There are 13 residues in the CDR3. CDR3 region: CASSSPPGVAQHF. For the CDR3, the DNA is TGTGCCAGCAGTTCCCCTCCGGGGGTGGCCCAGCATTTT.

J is TRBJ1-1 and V is TRBV6-5; weak D call: TRBD1 (5 bases). The V end was cut by 11 bases, the J end by 7 bases, with 14 bases between. Germline values: CDR1 MNHEY, CDR2 SVGAGI. There are 11 residues in the CDR3. CDR3 sequence (DNA): TGTGCCGCAGGGCAGACCGTTGAAGCTTTCTTT. Residues: CAAGQTVEAFF.

The chain carries TRBV5-1 and TRBJ1-4, with D possibly matching TRBD1 (6 bases). The V gene lost 7 bases and the J gene lost 6 bases, with 16 bases spanning the gap. This CDR3 has 14 amino acids. Germline lookup yields CDR1 SGHRS and CDR2 YFSETQ. The CDR3 reads CASARGGADEKLFF. CDR3 coding DNA: TGCGCCAGCGCGAGGGGGGGCGCCGATGAAAAACTGTTTTTT.

The rearrangement joins TRBV4-2 to TRBJ1-2, with D unresolved. CDR1 and CDR2 from the germline V gene are LGHNA and YNFKEQ. This CDR3 region has 13 residues. V shed 0 bases and J shed 4 bases, with 6 bases lying between them. The CDR3, as DNA: TGTGCCAGCAGCCAAGAAGATTTCTATGGCTACACCTTC. Its protein product is CASSQEDFYGYTF.

This chain uses TRBV4-1 with TRBJ2-3; TRBD2 matches 8 bases. This CDR3 has 15 amino acids. From germline, CDR1 is MGHRA and CDR2 YSYEKL. J was trimmed by 0 bases and V by 3 bases; bases with no gene match: 2. The CDR3 is CASSQGLGSTDTQYF. The DNA for the CDR3 is TGCGCCAGCAGCCAGGGACTAGGCAGCACAGATACGCAGTATTTT.